This TCR beta chain emerged from a study of response to subunit inactivated influenza vaccine. Each CDR3 protein is one row after TCRdb ran MiXCR on the RT-PCR reads. The table has about 570,000 distinct CDR3 sequences, roughly 12% seen once. This clonotype came up a few times. The CDR3 has 14 residues. V lost 5 bases and J 9 bases, leaving 14 bases between the germline ends. CDR1 is MNHEY, CDR2 SMNVEV, per germline (reference sequence). The sample was also reused in another study, on T cells expressing NK-cell markers. That work contributes: Template switching by 5'RACE with UMIs generated the TCR beta cDNA.

The TCR originated in a man aged 45-65 years who received an inactivated influenza vaccine. The chain uses TRBV27 and TRBJ1-6; D not certain. The starting material was PBMCs from blood, obtained on the day of vaccination. In DNA form, the CDR3 reads TGTGCCAGCAGTGTCAGCCTCCTAGGTTCACCCCTCCACTTT. This codes for CASSVSLLGSPLHF.